Shown below are 23 T cell receptor beta chains from a single sample sequenced in a study of blood T cell repertoires in COVID-19. Measured with immunoSEQ multiplex PCR; TCRdb has only the in-frame clones, and not every one. This sample has hundreds of thousands of clones, with approximately 84% found just once. The specimen was peripheral blood. These receptors were taken from a woman in her twenties or thirties who had recovered from COVID-19.

The chain uses TRBV21-1 and TRBJ1-3. TRBV21-1 is a known pseudogene. The CDR3 is 16 residues long. CDR3 nucleotide sequence: TGTGCCGGGTCCTTCGGGTGCGGACTCTCTGGAAACACCATATATTTT. Amino acid sequence: CAGSFGCGLSGNTIYF.

The V call is TRBV5-4, the J call TRBJ2-5, with TRBD2 as a possible D gene (6 bases). The CDR3 runs to 13 residues. V was shortened by 3 bases and J by 3 bases, with 9 bases between the two germline ends. Per the germline V gene, CDR1 is SGHNT and CDR2 is YYREEE (reference sequence). The CDR3 region is CASSSLAEETQYF. The CDR3 DNA reads as TGTGCCAGCAGCTCCTTAGCGGAAGAGACCCAGTACTTC.

This clone was detected only a few times. This rearrangement joins TRBV18 to TRBJ1-2; 8 bases are shared with TRBD1. The CDR3 is 14 residues long. The ends lost 5 bases at V and 0 bases at J; junction bases unmatched: 2. CDR1 and CDR2 (germline): KGHSH, LQKENI. The CDR3 spells CASSLQGANYGYTF. The CDR3, as DNA: TGTGCCAGCTCATTACAGGGGGCTAACTATGGCTACACCTTC.

This sequence joins TRBV5-1 and TRBJ2-1, with 7 bases aligning to TRBD1. The germline V gene encodes CDR1 SGHRS and CDR2 YFSETQ. This CDR3 spans 15 amino acids. Trimming removed 4 bases from V and 3 bases from J; junction bases left unmatched: 7. The CDR3 DNA sequence: TGCGCCAGCAGCAGGGGGCCCGGACTCTACAATGAGCAGTTCTTC. Protein product: CASSRGPGLYNEQFF.

The chain uses TRBV18 and TRBJ2-5; 8 bases fit TRBD2. Trimming cost V 1 base and J 4 bases; bases outside gene matches: 2. Germline CDR1 and CDR2: KGHSH and LQKENI. CDR3 size: 14 residues. The CDR3: CASSPRGTRETQYF. CDR3 nucleotides: TGTGCCAGCTCACCACGAGGGACTAGAGAGACCCAGTACTTC.

The chain links TRBV29-1 to TRBJ2-7, with D tentatively TRBD1 (5 bases). The CDR3 loop spans 13 amino acids. The V and J ends lost 2 bases and 2 bases respectively, with 10 bases between them. The V gene's germline CDR1 is SQVTM and CDR2 ANQGSEA. CDR3: CSVELDKPYEQYF. The CDR3 DNA reads TGCAGCGTTGAACTGGACAAGCCCTACGAGCAGTACTTC.

This chain uses TRBV7-9 with TRBJ2-7; D possibly corresponds to TRBD1 (6 bases). V was clipped by 5 bases and J by 3 bases, with 14 bases between them. From germline, CDR1 is SEHNR and CDR2 FQNEAQ (reference sequence). This CDR3 comprises 14 residues. The DNA of the CDR3 is TGTGCCAGCAGCCCCACAGGGCACGGCTACGAGCAGTACTTC. It specifies CASSPTGHGYEQYF.

The chain employs TRBV7-2 and TRBJ1-1; D is unresolved. Germline CDR1 reads SGHTA; CDR2 reads FQGNSA. The CDR3 length is 13 residues. The V end lost 0 bases, the J end lost 5 bases, and 7 bases lay between the germline ends. The CDR3 protein is CASSLAPGTEAFF. The CDR3 DNA follows: TGTGCCAGCAGCTTAGCTCCGGGTACTGAAGCTTTCTTT.

This chain uses TRBV4-1 with TRBJ2-7, with 13 bases lining up with TRBD2. Germline CDR1 is MGHRA and CDR2 is YSYEKL. The CDR3 sequence is 15 residues long. After removal of 4 bases from V and 2 bases from J, the junction contained 2 bases not matched to a gene. The DNA of the CDR3 is TGCGCCAGCAGCCCTGGACTAGCGGGGGCCTACGAGCAGTACTTC. Translation: CASSPGLAGAYEQYF.

The CDR3 nucleotides read TGTGCCAGCATCCCGTTGACGGGATCCTACGAGCAGTACTTC. Translation gives CASIPLTGSYEQYF. This chain uses TRBV7-9 with TRBJ2-7, with a possible D match to TRBD2 (5 bases). Germline CDR1 is SEHNR and CDR2 is FQNEAQ (reference sequence). The CDR3 length is 14 residues. Trimming left V 7 bases short and J 1 base short, with 14 bases between.

The CDR3 loop is CATTDRSNQPQHF. Here the CDR3 DNA reads TGCGCCACCACCGACAGGAGCAATCAGCCCCAGCATTTT. The V call is TRBV10-2, the J call TRBJ1-5; possible D gene TRBD1, 6 bases. CDR1 and CDR2 from the germline V gene are WSHSY and SAAADI. The CDR3 is 13 amino acids. The V end was cut by 10 bases, the J end by 1 base, with 11 bases between.

This clone was seen a single time. This chain links TRBV11-2 with TRBJ2-7; 12 positions agree with TRBD2. The CDR3 loop spans 14 amino acids. Trimming at V came to 5 bases and at J to 4 bases, leaving 3 bases not matched to a gene. Germline values: CDR1 SGHAT, CDR2 FQNNGV. The CDR3 is CASSPGTSGYEQYF. The CDR3 DNA reads TGTGCCAGCAGCCCCGGGACTAGCGGGTACGAGCAGTACTTC.

Only a few counts were recorded for this clone. CDR3 in amino acids: CASSLAVGYRGTSYNSPLHF. In DNA form, the CDR3 reads TGTGCCAGCAGCTTAGCGGTCGGGTATCGGGGTACGTCCTATAATTCACCCCTCCACTTT. The chain recombines TRBV7-8 with TRBJ1-6; D is unclear. This CDR3 is 20 amino acids long. Germline values: CDR1 SGHVS, CDR2 FQNEAQ. Trimming removed 0 bases at V and 1 base at J, with 19 bases between.

The chain employs TRBV28 and TRBJ1-5; 9 bases align to TRBD1. The length of the CDR3 is 14 residues. The V gene end was trimmed by 6 bases and the J gene end by 4 bases; junction bases not matched to a gene: 4. CDR1 is MDHEN and CDR2 is SYDVKM in the germline V gene. The CDR3 region is CASSDGTGNQPQHF. The CDR3 DNA sequence: TGTGCCAGCAGCGACGGGACAGGGAATCAGCCCCAGCATTTT.

This sequence joins TRBV30 and TRBJ1-1, with D perhaps matching TRBD1 (5 bases). Trimming took off 4 bases at V and 2 bases at J, with 14 bases between the two ends. Germline CDR1 is GTSNPN and CDR2 is SVGIG (reference sequence). The CDR3 consists of 14 residues. This chain's CDR3 is CAWTPGTFNTEAFF. The CDR3, as DNA: TGTGCCTGGACCCCAGGGACTTTTAACACTGAAGCTTTCTTT.

A remark on this clone: This sample includes further DNA sequences coding for the same CDR3. V is TRBV3-1 (or the pseudogene TRBV3-2) and J is TRBJ1-3; TRBD1 matches 7 bases. Trimming removed 2 bases from V and 4 bases from J; junction bases left unmatched: 2. This CDR3 spans 14 amino acids. Germline V gene lookup returns CDR1 LGHDT and CDR2 YNNKEL (reference sequence). The CDR3 protein is CASSQKGAGNTIYF. The CDR3 nucleotides read TGTGCCAGCAGCCAAAAGGGGGCAGGAAACACCATATATTTT.

The chain couples TRBV28 to TRBJ1-2; 7 nucleotides agree with TRBD1. The CDR3 consists of 15 residues. Germline values: CDR1 MDHEN, CDR2 SYDVKM. V shed 10 bases, J shed 2 bases, and the junction held 13 bases outside the gene matches. The CDR3 DNA is TGTGCCACAAGCATAGCCGGGACAGTCAACTATGGCTACACCTTC. This gives the protein CATSIAGTVNYGYTF.

The CDR3: CASSLTTPREETQYF. The CDR3 nucleotides are TGTGCCAGCAGCCTAACGACTCCTCGGGAAGAGACCCAGTACTTC. The gene calls are TRBV13 and TRBJ2-5; no reliable D call. Germline V gives CDR1 PRHDT, CDR2 FYEKMQ (reference sequence). V lost 5 bases, J lost 3 bases, and 16 bases lay in between. There are 15 residues in the CDR3.

This chain links TRBV11-3 with TRBJ1-5; 10 bases match TRBD1. Germline trimming cut 5 bases from V and 7 bases from J; bases unmatched to any gene: 17. This CDR3 is 18 amino acids long. Per the germline V gene, CDR1 is SGHNT and CDR2 is YENEEA. The CDR3 here is CASSPPRAGQGSGQPQHF. Written as DNA, the CDR3 is TGTGCCAGCAGCCCTCCTCGAGCGGGACAGGGGAGTGGGCAGCCCCAGCATTTT.

CDR3 sequence: CAISPTGNTEAFF. CDR3 sequence (DNA): TGTGCCATCAGCCCAACAGGGAACACTGAAGCTTTCTTT. The V call is TRBV10-3, the J call TRBJ1-1, with a tentative D call TRBD1 (5 bases). Germline CDR1 ENHRY, CDR2 SYGVKD. V dropped 6 bases and J dropped 1 base, with 9 bases sitting between them. This CDR3 region has 13 residues.

V is TRBV7-2 and J is TRBJ2-2, with 11 bases identical to TRBD1. Looked up from germline, CDR1 is SGHTA and CDR2 is FQGNSA. CDR3 size: 18 residues. With 5 bases clipped from V and 5 bases from J, the junction kept 13 bases outside the gene matches. CDR3 DNA: TGTGCCAGCAGCGTTAGCGGACAGGGGGCTTCAGTTACCGGGGAGCTGTTTTTT. This codes for CASSVSGQGASVTGELFF.

This clone was seen only once. This rearrangement joins TRBV3-1 (or the pseudogene TRBV3-2) to TRBJ1-2; 10 bases are a match to TRBD1. Trimming cost V 1 base and J 4 bases; bases outside gene matches: 9. CDR1 and CDR2 (germline): LGHDT, YNNKEL (reference sequence). The CDR3 has 17 amino acids. The CDR3 bases are TGTGCCAGCAGCCAAGGGGACAGGGGATTAATTTCCTATGGCTACACCTTC. It is translated as CASSQGDRGLISYGYTF.

This clone was counted a few times. This chain links TRBV6-1 with TRBJ2-3; possibly TRBD1 for D (6 bases). V was pared by 2 bases and J by 6 bases, with 6 bases between. The germline V gene has CDR1 MNHNS and CDR2 SASEGT. The CDR3 extends over 12 amino acids. The chain's CDR3 is CASSEQGDTQYF. In DNA form, the CDR3 reads TGTGCCAGCAGTGAACAGGGGGATACGCAGTATTTT.